This TCR beta chain originates from a study of cytomegalovirus exposure and HLA in healthy donors. Study-level points and caveats: Reportedly, TCR beta sequences accurately predicted HLA-A and HLA-B alleles in most subjects. Most of the TCR beta V segments (in an earlier analysis) were productive either about 87% or about 30% of the time. Across HLA loci, a later analysis found differing TCR association rates, with DRB1 most and HLA-C fewest. The presence/absence work took it that sequencing depth was about the same across donors.

On this clone itself: Its antigen is unidentified.

The PCR employed 60 Vbeta primers together with 13 Jbeta primers. Only in-frame clones appear in the TCRdb table, and some are missing; sequencing was by immunoSEQ multiplex PCR. The sample contains approximately 190,000 clones, 70% to 90% of which appear only once. The CDR3 totals 14 residues. Germline trimming cut 4 bases from V and 11 bases from J; bases unmatched to any gene: 9. In germline, CDR1 is MNHEY, CDR2 SVGAGI. This TCR was recovered from a woman under 30 in good health and CMV-seropositive. Sequencing was carried out using PBMCs. The V and J genes are TRBV6-5 and TRBJ2-5; TRBD2 matches at 11 bases. The CDR3 nucleotides are TGTGCCAGCAGTTTAACTAGCGGGGGCCCAAGGCAGTACTTC. Translating it yields CASSLTSGGPRQYF.